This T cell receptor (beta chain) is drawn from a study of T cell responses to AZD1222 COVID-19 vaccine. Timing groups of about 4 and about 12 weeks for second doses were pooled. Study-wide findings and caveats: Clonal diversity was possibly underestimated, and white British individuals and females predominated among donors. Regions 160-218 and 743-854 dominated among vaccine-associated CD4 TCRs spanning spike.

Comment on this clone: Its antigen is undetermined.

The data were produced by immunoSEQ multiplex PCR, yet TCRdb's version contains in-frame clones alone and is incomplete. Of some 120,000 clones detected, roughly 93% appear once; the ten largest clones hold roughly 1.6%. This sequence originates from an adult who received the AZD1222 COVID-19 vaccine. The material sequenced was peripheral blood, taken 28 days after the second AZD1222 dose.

CDR3 sequence: CASSLQGAVGGYTF. DNA of the CDR3: TGTGCCAGCAGCTTACAGGGGGCGGTGGGTGGCTACACCTTC. J is TRBJ1-2 and V is TRBV7-8; 8 positions match TRBD1. Germline-derived CDR1 and CDR2 are SGHVS and FQNEAQ. This CDR3 is 14 amino acids long. V was pared by 2 bases and J by 7 bases, with 6 bases of the junction left unmatched.